The rows below give T cell receptor beta chains drawn from one sample of a study of radiotherapy plus CTLA-4 blockade in lung cancer. Profiled with immunoSEQ multiplex PCR; TCRdb holds only in-frame clones, not every one. Of about 62,000 clones in the sample, 76% were seen once. The input for sequencing was peripheral blood, taken from a patient treated with radiotherapy plus ipilimumab. The receptor set was obtained from a human donor with non-small cell lung cancer who had a complete response to radiotherapy plus ipilimumab. Each CDR3 is given with its conserved first and last residue. A D gene is named only where the DNA matches it firmly. Clone sizes are given selectively: once, few, many, or a class where the clone is expanded.

V: TRBV27; size: few; D: .; J: TRBJ1-3; CDR3: CASSPRGANTIYF; DNA: TGTGCCAGCAGTCCACGCGGGGCAAACACCATATATTTT
V: TRBV28; size: .; D: TRBD1; J: TRBJ1-2; CDR3: CASSPPHATGAGGYTF; DNA: TGTGCCAGCAGTCCCCCTCATGCGACAGGGGCGGGCGGCTACACCTTC
V: TRBV6-1; size: .; D: TRBD1; J: TRBJ2-6; CDR3: CASSKEDRNSGANVLTF; DNA: TGTGCCAGCAGTAAAGAGGACAGGAACTCTGGGGCCAACGTCCTGACTTTC
V: TRBV30; size: .; D: TRBD1; J: TRBJ1-4; CDR3: CAWSGAGGFEKLFF; DNA: TGTGCCTGGAGCGGGGCAGGGGGTTTTGAAAAACTGTTTTTT
V: TRBV7-9; size: .; D: TRBD2; J: TRBJ2-1; CDR3: CASSLGAGGVYNEQFF; DNA: TGTGCCAGCAGCTTGGGAGCGGGAGGTGTTTACAATGAGCAGTTCTTC
V: TRBV7-9; size: .; D: TRBD2; J: TRBJ2-7; CDR3: CASSLPGGDEQYF; DNA: TGTGCCAGCAGCTTACCCGGGGGGGACGAGCAGTACTTC
V: TRBV7-2; size: .; D: .; J: TRBJ1-6; CDR3: CASSLESGQGSPLHF; DNA: TGTGCCAGCAGCTTAGAGAGTGGGCAGGGCAGCCCCCTCCACTTT
V: TRBV5-1; size: .; D: TRBD1; J: TRBJ2-7; CDR3: CASSHVSATGEVYEQYF; DNA: TGCGCCAGCAGCCACGTCTCTGCGACAGGGGAAGTCTACGAGCAGTACTTC
V: TRBV28; size: .; D: TRBD2; J: TRBJ2-2; CDR3: CASSFPGLAVSTGELFF; DNA: TGTGCCAGCAGTTTTCCGGGACTAGCGGTTTCTACCGGGGAGCTGTTTTTT
V: TRBV19; size: few; D: TRBD2; J: TRBJ2-7; CDR3: CASSYAGLAGNEQYF; DNA: TGTGCCAGTAGTTACGCCGGACTAGCGGGTAACGAGCAGTACTTC
V: TRBV5-1; size: .; D: .; J: TRBJ2-7; CDR3: CASSLAYRLHEQYF; DNA: TGCGCCAGCAGCTTGGCTTACAGGCTCCACGAGCAGTACTTC
V: TRBV20-1; size: .; D: TRBD2; J: TRBJ2-4; CDR3: CSARTGGEYF; DNA: TGCAGTGCGCGGACCGGGGGGGAGTACTTC
V: TRBV28; size: .; D: .; J: TRBJ1-4; CDR3: CASSLGLRGTREKLFF; DNA: TGTGCCAGCAGCCTCGGTCTGAGAGGTACTCGGGAAAAACTGTTTTTT
V: TRBV7-2; size: .; D: TRBD1; J: TRBJ1-1; CDR3: CASSARKTGAANTEAFF; DNA: TGTGCCAGCAGCGCCCGAAAGACAGGGGCCGCGAACACTGAAGCTTTCTTT
V: TRBV5-1; size: .; D: .; J: TRBJ1-1; CDR3: CASSLAEGTPRAFF; DNA: TGCGCCAGCAGCTTGGCCGAGGGGACTCCCCGGGCTTTCTTT
V: TRBV28; size: .; D: .; J: TRBJ1-1; CDR3: CASSLLFTEAFF; DNA: TGTGCCAGCAGTCTACTGTTTACTGAAGCTTTCTTT
V: TRBV30; size: few; D: .; J: TRBJ1-2; CDR3: CAWTDSPADYGYTF; DNA: TGTGCCTGGACGGACAGCCCTGCGGACTATGGCTACACCTTC
V: TRBV7-9; size: .; D: TRBD1; J: TRBJ1-5; CDR3: CASSPGQGRSTNQPQHF; DNA: TGTGCCAGCAGCCCGGGACAGGGGCGCTCTACCAATCAGCCCCAGCATTTT
V: TRBV6-5; size: .; D: .; J: TRBJ1-2; CDR3: CASSYSGASGYTF; DNA: TGTGCCAGCAGTTACTCAGGGGCCTCTGGCTACACCTTC